This TCR beta chain came from a study of immune characterization of retroperitoneal liposarcoma. Germline-derived CDR1 and CDR2 are SGHNT and YENEEA. Losses at the gene ends were 5 bases for V and 0 bases for J; bases not matched to a gene: 15. The CDR3 covers 19 residues. Each CDR3 protein is one row after TCRdb ran MiXCR on the PCR reads. The sample includes 9,000 to 13,000 distinct CDR3 sequences, around 28% of them seen just once. The clonotype originates from a male donor with retroperitoneal liposarcoma. The V and J genes are TRBV11-3 and TRBJ2-1; TRBD2 matches at 8 bases. Material for sequencing was tumor tissue. Here the CDR3 reads CASSPSGVSGISSYNEQFF. CDR3 nucleotides: TGTGCCAGCAGCCCAAGTGGTGTTAGCGGGATCAGCTCCTACAATGAGCAGTTCTTC.